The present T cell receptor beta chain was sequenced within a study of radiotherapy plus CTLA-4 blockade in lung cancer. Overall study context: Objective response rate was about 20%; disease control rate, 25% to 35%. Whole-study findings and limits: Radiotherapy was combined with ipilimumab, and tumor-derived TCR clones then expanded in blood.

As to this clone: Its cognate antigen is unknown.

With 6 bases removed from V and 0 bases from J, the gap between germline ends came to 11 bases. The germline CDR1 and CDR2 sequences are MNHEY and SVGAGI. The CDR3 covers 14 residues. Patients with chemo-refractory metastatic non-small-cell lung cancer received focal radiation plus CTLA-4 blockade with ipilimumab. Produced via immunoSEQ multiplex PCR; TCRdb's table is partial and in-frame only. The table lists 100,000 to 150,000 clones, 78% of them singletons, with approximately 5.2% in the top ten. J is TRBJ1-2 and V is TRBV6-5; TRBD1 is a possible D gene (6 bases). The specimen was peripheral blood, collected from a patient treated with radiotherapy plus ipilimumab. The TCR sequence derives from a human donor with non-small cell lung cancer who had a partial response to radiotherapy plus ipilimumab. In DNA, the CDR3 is TGTGCCAGCAGACTACAGGGAGCTAACTATGGCTACACCTTC. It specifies CASRLQGANYGYTF.